This T cell receptor (beta chain) is drawn from a study of beta chain features in type 1 diabetes (dated by TCRdb to between 2017 and 2018). In terms of the full investigation: Mean age, gender distribution, total cell number and subset yield were not different between patients and healthy donors. A total of 107,917,701 sorted cells were examined across all samples, and a strong correlation was observed between cell number per subset and RNA yield. In the study, recently diagnosed type 1 diabetes patients and matched healthy donors were compared on the TCRB repertoires of their sorted circulating CD4+ T cell subsets. Regulatory and stem cell-like memory subsets were isolated from only 8 patients and about eight healthy donors, whereas naive and central memory subsets came from all 30 or so donors.

Remarks on this clone: The antigen it binds to is not known. The sample holds no much larger clone one base away, and base qualities are not on file.

A single peripheral blood draw of around 0.11 L on average was collected from each donor into heparinised tubes. A BD FACSAria II and a panel including CD45RO, CCR7, CD25, CD127, CD95 and CD27 were used to sort naive, central memory, regulatory and stem cell-like memory CD4+ T cells. All sorted populations exceeded 98% purity. Right away, PBMCs were isolated by Lymphoprep density gradient centrifugation and were stained directly, with no culture step. So that batch effects would be minimized, each experiment stained and sorted samples in pairs, pairing one healthy donor with one patient. The High Capacity cDNA Reverse Transcription Kit was used to reverse transcribe all of the isolated RNA, meaning that expressed TCRB transcripts were what got sequenced. Naive, central memory and regulatory T cell samples underwent deep immunoSEQ sequencing, averaging about 3.3 million total reads per sample. After sorted cells were lysed in RLT buffer, RNA was extracted with DNase-treated RNeasy Micro or Mini kits, with the choice depending on cell number. To prevent cross-contamination, each cell subset was processed individually, whereas patient and healthy donor samples were processed jointly. Using the immunoSEQ multiplex PCR, TCRB sequences were amplified from cDNA into 87-bp fragments spanning the CDR3 region. Sequencing of the amplicons was performed on the Illumina HiSeq platform. As for the authors' bioinformatics: PCR bias was computationally corrected using synthetic template baselines, reads within Hamming distance 2 were collapsed, and singletons that could not be merged were discarded. By aligning reads against IMGT, V, D and J genes, CDR3 length, and insertions or deletions at six rearrangement sites were assigned. Within each subset, clonotype counts were normalized to sorted cell number, after which true diversity and Gini coefficients were computed with the tcR R package. The overlap coefficient, calculated on TCRB nucleotide sequences, was used to measure repertoire sharing. Out-of-frame TCRB sequences from naive cells were analyzed to stand in for the pre-selection repertoire. The immuneACCESS repertoire file appears here via TCRdb, limited to in-frame rearrangements. These files lack a portion of the clones; in checked studies, under half of the deficit traces to unresolved V genes, and the cause of the others is not known. The DNA gave D and trimming, while V, J and clone size come from that table. The sample table contains under 400,000 clones; only one count was recorded for about 19% of them. Of the sample, 0.035% to 0.05% falls within the top ten clones.

The research as a whole found: Naive, central memory and regulatory TCRB repertoires appeared to be more similar among patients than among healthy donors. Type 1 diabetes patients showed a moderate but significant shortening of TCRB CDR3 length in all four CD4+ subsets. Fewer insertions and more nucleotide deletions at VDJ recombination sites were observed in patients with type 1 diabetes, implying thymic rearrangement abnormalities. Because the HLA sub-analyses included only small numbers of individuals, any influence of HLA type on TCRB rearrangement was left unresolved. PCR may preferentially amplify shorter templates, but because patient and control samples were amplified and corrected together, any resulting skew would affect both groups equally. Because cDNA was sequenced instead of genomic DNA, activated cells with high expression could be over-represented, although the groups did not differ in activation or CD3 levels.

The sequencing input was naive CD4+ T cells from blood. The cell subset or site label for this specimen denotes: true naive CD4+ T cells. The receptor was derived from a woman between 18 and 29 years old in good health.

The nucleotide sequence is TGTGCCTGGAGTGAGGACAGGTTGAACACTGAAGCTTTCTTT. Translated, this gives CAWSEDRLNTEAFF. The rearrangement joined TRBV30 to TRBJ1-1, with 7 bases matching TRBD1. CDR1 and CDR2, looked up from the germline V gene (reference sequence), are GTSNPN and SVGIG. Spanning cysteine to phenylalanine, the CDR3 consists of 14 amino acids. The retained sequence is limited to the CDR3, 42 bases, with the frame set at the first base. V is pruned by 1 base and J by 0 bases, leaving 2 bases of the junction without a gene match.